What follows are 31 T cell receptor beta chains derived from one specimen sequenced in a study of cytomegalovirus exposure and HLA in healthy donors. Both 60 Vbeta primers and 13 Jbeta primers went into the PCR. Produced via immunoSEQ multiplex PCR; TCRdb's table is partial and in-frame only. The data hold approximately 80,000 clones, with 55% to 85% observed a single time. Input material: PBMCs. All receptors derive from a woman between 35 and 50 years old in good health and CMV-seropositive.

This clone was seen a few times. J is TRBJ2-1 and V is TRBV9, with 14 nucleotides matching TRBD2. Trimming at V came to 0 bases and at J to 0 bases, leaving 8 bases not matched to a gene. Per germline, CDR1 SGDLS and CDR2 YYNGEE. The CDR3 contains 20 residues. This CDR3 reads CASSVALRLAGGSSYNEQFF. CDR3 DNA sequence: TGTGCCAGCAGCGTAGCTTTAAGACTAGCGGGGGGGAGCTCCTACAATGAGCAGTTCTTC.

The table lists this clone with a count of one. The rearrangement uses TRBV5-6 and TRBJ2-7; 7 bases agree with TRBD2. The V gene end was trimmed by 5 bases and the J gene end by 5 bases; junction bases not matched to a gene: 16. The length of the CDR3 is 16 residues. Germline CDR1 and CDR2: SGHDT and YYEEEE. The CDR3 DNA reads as TGTGCCAGCAGTTCTGGGGTCGGACACGGGAGGCACGAGCAGTACTTC. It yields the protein CASSSGVGHGRHEQYF.

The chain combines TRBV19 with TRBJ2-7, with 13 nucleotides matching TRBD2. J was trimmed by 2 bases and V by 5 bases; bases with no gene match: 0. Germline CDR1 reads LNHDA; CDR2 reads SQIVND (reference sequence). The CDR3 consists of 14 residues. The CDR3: CASSGTSGAYEQYF. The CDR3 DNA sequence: TGTGCCAGTAGTGGGACTAGCGGGGCCTACGAGCAGTACTTC.

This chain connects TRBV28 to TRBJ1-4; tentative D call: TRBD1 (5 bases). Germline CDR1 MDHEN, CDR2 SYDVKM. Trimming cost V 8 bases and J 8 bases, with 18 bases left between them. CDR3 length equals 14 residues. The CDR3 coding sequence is TGTGCCAGCCTCGGGCAGCAGGGCGGCGAAAAACTGTTTTTT. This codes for CASLGQQGGEKLFF.

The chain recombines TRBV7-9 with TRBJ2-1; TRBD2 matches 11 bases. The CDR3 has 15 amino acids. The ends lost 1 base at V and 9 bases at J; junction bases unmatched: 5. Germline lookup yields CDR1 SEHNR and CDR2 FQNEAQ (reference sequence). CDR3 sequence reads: CASSLGLAGLGEQFF. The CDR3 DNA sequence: TGTGCCAGCAGCTTAGGACTAGCGGGATTGGGTGAGCAGTTCTTC.

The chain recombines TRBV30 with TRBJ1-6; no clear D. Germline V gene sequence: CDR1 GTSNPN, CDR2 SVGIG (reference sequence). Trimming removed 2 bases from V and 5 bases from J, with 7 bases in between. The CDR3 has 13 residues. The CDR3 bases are TGTGCCTGGAGTAGCGGCAATAATTCACCCCTCCACTTT. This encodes CAWSSGNNSPLHF.

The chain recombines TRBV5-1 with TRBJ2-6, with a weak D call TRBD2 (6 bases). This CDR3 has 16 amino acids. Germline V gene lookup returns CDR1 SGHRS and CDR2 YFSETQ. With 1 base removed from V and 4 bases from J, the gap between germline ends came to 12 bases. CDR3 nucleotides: TGCGCCAGCAGCTTGAGTGGGGGAGGAGGGGCCAACGTCCTGACTTTC. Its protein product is CASSLSGGGGANVLTF.

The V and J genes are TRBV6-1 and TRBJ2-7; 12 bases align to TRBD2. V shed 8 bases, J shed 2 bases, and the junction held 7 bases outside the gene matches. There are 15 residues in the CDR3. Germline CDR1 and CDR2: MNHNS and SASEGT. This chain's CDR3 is CASLKLAGGPYEQYF. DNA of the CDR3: TGTGCCAGCCTCAAACTAGCGGGGGGTCCCTACGAGCAGTACTTC.

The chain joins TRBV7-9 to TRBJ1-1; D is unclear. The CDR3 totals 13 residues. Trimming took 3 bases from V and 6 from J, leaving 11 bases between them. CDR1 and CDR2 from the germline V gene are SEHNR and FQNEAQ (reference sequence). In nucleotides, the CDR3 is TGTGCCAGCAGCTTGAACAGCGGACCTGAAGCTTTCTTT. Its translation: CASSLNSGPEAFF.

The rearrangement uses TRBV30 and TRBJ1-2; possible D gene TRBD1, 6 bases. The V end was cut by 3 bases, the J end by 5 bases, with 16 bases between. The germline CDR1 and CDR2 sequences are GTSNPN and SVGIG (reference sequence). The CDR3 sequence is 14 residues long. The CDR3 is CAWRPRHRVYGYTF. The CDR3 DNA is TGTGCCTGGAGGCCTCGTCACAGGGTTTATGGCTACACCTTC.

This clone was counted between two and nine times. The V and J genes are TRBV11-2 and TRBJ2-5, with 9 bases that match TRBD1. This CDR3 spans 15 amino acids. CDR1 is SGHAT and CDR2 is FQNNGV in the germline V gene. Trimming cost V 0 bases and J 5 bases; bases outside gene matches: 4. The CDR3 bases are TGTGCCAGCAGCTTAGAGGGGGACAGGGTTGAGACCCAGTACTTC. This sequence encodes CASSLEGDRVETQYF.

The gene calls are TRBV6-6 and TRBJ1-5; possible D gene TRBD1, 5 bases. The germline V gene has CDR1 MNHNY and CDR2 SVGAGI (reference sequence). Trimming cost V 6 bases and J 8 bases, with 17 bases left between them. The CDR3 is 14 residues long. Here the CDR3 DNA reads TGTGCCAGCAGCTCACAGGTCGCCATGGAGCCCCAGCATTTT. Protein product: CASSSQVAMEPQHF.

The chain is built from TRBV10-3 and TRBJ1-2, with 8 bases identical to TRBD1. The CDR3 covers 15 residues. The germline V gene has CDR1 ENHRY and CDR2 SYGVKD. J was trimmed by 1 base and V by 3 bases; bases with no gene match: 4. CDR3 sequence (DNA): TGTGCCATCAGTGACCGCGACAGGGGTAACTATGGCTACACCTTC. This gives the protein CAISDRDRGNYGYTF.

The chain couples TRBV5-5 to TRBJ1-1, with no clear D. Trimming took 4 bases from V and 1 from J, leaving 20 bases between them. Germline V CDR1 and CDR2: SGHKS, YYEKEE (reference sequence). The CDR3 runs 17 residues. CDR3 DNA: TGTGCCAGCAGCCTTACCTCCGGGAGGTCGGGGAACACTGAAGCTTTCTTT. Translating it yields CASSLTSGRSGNTEAFF.

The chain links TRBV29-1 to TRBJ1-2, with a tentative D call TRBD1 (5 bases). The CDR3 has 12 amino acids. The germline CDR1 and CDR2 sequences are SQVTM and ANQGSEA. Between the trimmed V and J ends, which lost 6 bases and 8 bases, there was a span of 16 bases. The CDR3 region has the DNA TGCAGCGTCTTCGGGGGGGATTGGGGCTACACCTTC. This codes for CSVFGGDWGYTF. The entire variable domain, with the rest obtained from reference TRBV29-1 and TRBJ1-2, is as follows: SAVISQKPSRDICQRGTSLTIQCQVDSQVTMMFWYRQQPGQSLTLIATANQGSEATYESGFVIDKFPISRPNLTFSTLTVSNMSPEDSSIYLCSVFGGDWGYTFGSGTRLTVV.

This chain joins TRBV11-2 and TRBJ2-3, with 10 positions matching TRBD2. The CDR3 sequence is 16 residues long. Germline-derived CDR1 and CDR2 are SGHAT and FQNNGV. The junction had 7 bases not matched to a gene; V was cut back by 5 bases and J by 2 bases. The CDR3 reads CASSLPTSGVTDTQYF. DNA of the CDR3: TGTGCCAGCAGCCTACCAACTAGCGGGGTCACAGATACGCAGTATTTT. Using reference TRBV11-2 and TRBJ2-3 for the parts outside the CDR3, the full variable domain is EAGVAQSPRYKIIEKRQSVAFWCNPISGHATLYWYQQILGQGPKLLIQFQNNGVVDDSQLPKDRFSAERLKGVDSTLKIQPAKLEDSAVYLCASSLPTSGVTDTQYFGPGTRLTVL.

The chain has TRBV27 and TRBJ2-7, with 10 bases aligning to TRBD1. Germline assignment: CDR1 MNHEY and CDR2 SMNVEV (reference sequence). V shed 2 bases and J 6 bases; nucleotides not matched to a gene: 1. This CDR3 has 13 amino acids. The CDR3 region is CASSLRTGGEQYF. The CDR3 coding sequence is TGTGCCAGCAGTTTAAGGACAGGGGGCGAGCAGTACTTC.

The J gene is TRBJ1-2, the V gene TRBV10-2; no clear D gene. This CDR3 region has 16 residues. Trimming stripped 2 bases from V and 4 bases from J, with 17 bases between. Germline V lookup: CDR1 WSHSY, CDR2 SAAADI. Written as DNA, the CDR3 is TGCGCCAGCAGTGAGGCCTCGGGAGGGAGGAGCTATGGCTACACCTTC. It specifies CASSEASGGRSYGYTF.

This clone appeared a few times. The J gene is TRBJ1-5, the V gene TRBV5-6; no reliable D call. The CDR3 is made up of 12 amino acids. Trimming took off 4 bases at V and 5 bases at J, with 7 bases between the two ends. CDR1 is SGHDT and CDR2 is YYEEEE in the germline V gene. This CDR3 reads CASSGGDQPQHF. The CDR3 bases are TGTGCCAGCAGCGGTGGAGATCAGCCCCAGCATTTT.

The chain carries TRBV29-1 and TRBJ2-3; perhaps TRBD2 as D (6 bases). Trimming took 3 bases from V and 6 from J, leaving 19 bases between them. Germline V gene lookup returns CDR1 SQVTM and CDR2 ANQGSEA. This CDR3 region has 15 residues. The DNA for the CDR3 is TGCAGCGTTGAGGTGGTGGGGGGACCCGGTGATACGCAGTATTTT. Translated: CSVEVVGGPGDTQYF.

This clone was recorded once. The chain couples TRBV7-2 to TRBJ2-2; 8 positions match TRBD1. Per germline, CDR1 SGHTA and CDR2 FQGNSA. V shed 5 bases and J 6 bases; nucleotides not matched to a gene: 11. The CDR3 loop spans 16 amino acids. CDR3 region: CASSLGWTGSPGELFF. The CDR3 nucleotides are TGTGCCAGCAGCCTAGGGTGGACAGGGAGTCCCGGGGAGCTGTTTTTT.

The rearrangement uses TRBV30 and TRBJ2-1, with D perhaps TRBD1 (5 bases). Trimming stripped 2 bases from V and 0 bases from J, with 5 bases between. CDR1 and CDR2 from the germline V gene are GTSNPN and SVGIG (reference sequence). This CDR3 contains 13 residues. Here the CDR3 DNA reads TGTGCCTGGAGTACAGGCTCCTACAATGAGCAGTTCTTC. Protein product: CAWSTGSYNEQFF.

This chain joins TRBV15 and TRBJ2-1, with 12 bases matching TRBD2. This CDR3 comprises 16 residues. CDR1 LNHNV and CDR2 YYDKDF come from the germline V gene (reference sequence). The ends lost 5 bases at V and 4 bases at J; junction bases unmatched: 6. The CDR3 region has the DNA TGTGCCACCAGCGGTGGACTAGCGGGATTATACAATGAGCAGTTCTTC. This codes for CATSGGLAGLYNEQFF.

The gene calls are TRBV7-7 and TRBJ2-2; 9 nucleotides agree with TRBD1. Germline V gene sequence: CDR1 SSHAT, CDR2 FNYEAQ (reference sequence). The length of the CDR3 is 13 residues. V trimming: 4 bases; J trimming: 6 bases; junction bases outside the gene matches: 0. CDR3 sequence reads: CASSWTGAGELFF. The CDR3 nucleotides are TGTGCCAGCAGCTGGACAGGGGCCGGGGAGCTGTTTTTT.

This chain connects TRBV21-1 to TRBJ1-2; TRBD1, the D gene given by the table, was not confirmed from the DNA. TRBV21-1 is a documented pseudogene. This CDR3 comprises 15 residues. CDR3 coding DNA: TGTGCCAGCAGCAAAGTCGCGGACAGGGATGATGGCTACACCTTC. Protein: CASSKVADRDDGYTF.

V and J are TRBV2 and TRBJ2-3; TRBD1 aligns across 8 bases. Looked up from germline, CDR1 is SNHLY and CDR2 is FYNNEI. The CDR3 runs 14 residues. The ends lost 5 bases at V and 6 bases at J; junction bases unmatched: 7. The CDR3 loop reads CASSIGQGGDTQYF. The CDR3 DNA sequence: TGTGCCAGCAGTATTGGACAGGGTGGGGATACGCAGTATTTT.

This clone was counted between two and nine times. The CDR3 nucleotides read TGTGCCAGCAGCCTGCTGGGGGGCACTGAAGCTTTCTTT. It encodes CASSLLGGTEAFF. The rearrangement links TRBV7-9 to TRBJ1-1, with D tentatively TRBD1 (5 bases). The CDR3 contains 13 residues. Germline V gene sequence: CDR1 SEHNR, CDR2 FQNEAQ (reference sequence). The V end lost 5 bases, the J end lost 4 bases, and 11 bases lay between the germline ends.

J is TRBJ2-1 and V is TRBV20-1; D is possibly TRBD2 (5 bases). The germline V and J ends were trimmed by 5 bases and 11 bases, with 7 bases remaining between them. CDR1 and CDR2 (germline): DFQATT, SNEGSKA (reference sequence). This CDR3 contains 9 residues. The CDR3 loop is CSAGEKQFF. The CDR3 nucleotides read TGCAGTGCTGGGGAGAAGCAGTTCTTC.

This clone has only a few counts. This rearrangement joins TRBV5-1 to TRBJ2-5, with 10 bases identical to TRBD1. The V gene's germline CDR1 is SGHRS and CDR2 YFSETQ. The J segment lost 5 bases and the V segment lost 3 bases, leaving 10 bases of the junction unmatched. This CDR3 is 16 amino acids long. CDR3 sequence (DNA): TGCGCCAGCAGCTGGAGGCCGGGACAGGGGATTGAGACCCAGTACTTC. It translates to CASSWRPGQGIETQYF. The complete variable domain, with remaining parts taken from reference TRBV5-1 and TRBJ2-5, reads KAGVTQTPRYLIKTRGQQVTLSCSPISGHRSVSWYQQTPGQGLQFLFEYFSETQRNKGNFPGRFSGRQFSNSRSEMNVSTLELGDSALYLCASSWRPGQGIETQYFGPGTRLLVL.

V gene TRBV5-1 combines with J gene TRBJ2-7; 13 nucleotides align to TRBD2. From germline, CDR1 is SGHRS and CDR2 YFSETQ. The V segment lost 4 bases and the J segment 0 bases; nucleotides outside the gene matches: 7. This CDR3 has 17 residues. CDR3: CASSAGLAGVGSYEQYF. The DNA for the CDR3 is TGCGCCAGCAGCGCCGGACTAGCGGGAGTGGGCTCCTACGAGCAGTACTTC.

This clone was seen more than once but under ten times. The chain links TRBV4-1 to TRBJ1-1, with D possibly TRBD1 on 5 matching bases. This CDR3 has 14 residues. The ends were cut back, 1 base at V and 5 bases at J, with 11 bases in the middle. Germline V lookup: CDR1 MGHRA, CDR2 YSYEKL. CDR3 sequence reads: CASSQVVGGTEAFF. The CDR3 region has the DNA TGCGCCAGCAGCCAAGTAGTTGGGGGGACTGAAGCTTTCTTT.